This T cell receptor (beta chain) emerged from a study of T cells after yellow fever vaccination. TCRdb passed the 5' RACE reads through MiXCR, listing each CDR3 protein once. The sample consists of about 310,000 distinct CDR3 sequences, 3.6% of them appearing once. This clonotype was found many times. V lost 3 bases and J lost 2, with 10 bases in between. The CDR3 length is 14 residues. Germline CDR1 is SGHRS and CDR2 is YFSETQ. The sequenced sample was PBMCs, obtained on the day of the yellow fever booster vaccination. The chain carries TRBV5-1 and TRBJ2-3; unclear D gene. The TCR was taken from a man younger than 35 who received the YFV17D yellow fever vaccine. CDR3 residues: CASSSDPNTDTQYF. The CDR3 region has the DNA TGCGCCAGCAGCTCGGACCCGAACACAGATACGCAGTATTTT. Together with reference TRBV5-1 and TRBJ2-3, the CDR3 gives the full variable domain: KAGVTQTPRYLIKTRGQQVTLSCSPISGHRSVSWYQQTPGQGLQFLFEYFSETQRNKGNFPGRFSGRQFSNSRSEMNVSTLELGDSALYLCASSSDPNTDTQYFGPGTRLTVL.